The 27 T cell receptor beta chains given below trace back to one sample, sequenced in a study of T cells in narcolepsy. TCRdb keeps only in-frame clones here, not all; method: immunoSEQ multiplex PCR. The profile covers tens of thousands of clones, with roughly 78% appearing a single time and about 1.3% taken by the ten largest. The sequenced sample was CD45RA- memory CD4+ T cells from PBMCs. All receptors derive from a human donor with narcolepsy.

The V and J genes are TRBV4-1 and TRBJ2-1; TRBD2 aligns across 13 bases. CDR1 is MGHRA and CDR2 is YSYEKL in the germline V gene. The CDR3 consists of 16 residues. The V segment lost 2 bases and the J segment 10 bases; nucleotides outside the gene matches: 8. The CDR3 is CASSQLLAGGVGEQFF. The CDR3, as DNA: TGCGCCAGCAGCCAACTACTAGCGGGAGGGGTGGGGGAGCAGTTCTTC.

The rearrangement uses TRBV15 and TRBJ2-3; TRBD2 matches 8 bases. After removal of 0 bases from V and 4 bases from J, the junction contained 12 bases not matched to a gene. The CDR3 runs to 18 residues. Germline-derived CDR1 and CDR2 are LNHNV and YYDKDF (reference sequence). The CDR3 spells CATSRDPGTRVVPDTQYF. The CDR3 DNA follows: TGTGCCACCAGCAGAGATCCCGGGACTAGAGTCGTCCCAGATACGCAGTATTTT.

Turning to this clone: At one end the junction does not follow the germline gene, possibly because of a read error. Within the sample, other DNA sequences also encode this same CDR3. V gene TRBV2 combines with J gene TRBJ1-5; 9 bases map to TRBD1. CDR1 is SNHLY, CDR2 FYNNEI, per germline. This CDR3 has 15 residues. The CDR3 bases are TGTGCCAGCAGTCCGGACAGGGGAAACAGTCAGCCTCAGCATTTT. Translated: CASSPDRGNSQPQHF. Based on the CDR3 plus reference TRBV2 and TRBJ1-5, the full variable domain is EPEVTQTPSHQVTQMGQEVILRCVPISNHLYFYWYRQILGQKVEFLVSFYNNEISEKSEIFDDQFSVERPDGSNFTLKIRSTKLEDSAMYFCASSPDRGNSQPQHFGDGTRLSIL.

The chain couples TRBV7-6 to TRBJ2-5; either TRBD1 or TRBD2 may fit D (5 bases each). This CDR3 is built from 14 residues. V was trimmed by 1 base and J by 5 bases, leaving 11 bases between them. Germline V CDR1 and CDR2: SGHVS, FNYEAQ. The CDR3 reads CASSLGDPGETQYF. CDR3 DNA sequence: TGTGCCAGCAGCTTAGGGGACCCGGGGGAGACCCAGTACTTC.

This clone was counted only a few times. In the same sample, other DNA sequences code for this CDR3. The J gene is TRBJ2-3, the V gene TRBV1. TRBV1 is an annotated pseudogene. This CDR3 comprises 14 residues. The CDR3 loop reads CTSSQDPAQDTQYF. As DNA, the CDR3 is TGCACCAGCAGCCAAGACCCGGCCCAAGATACGCAGTATTTT.

The chain joins TRBV1 to TRBJ2-7; the table's D call, TRBD1, was not checked against the DNA. TRBV1 is reported as a pseudogene. This CDR3 is built from 15 residues. The CDR3 DNA reads as TGCACCAGCAGCCATTCCGGGACAGGGGGCTACGAGCAGTACTTC. Translated: CTSSHSGTGGYEQYF.

J is TRBJ1-5 and V is TRBV15; no definite D call. CDR1 is LNHNV and CDR2 is YYDKDF in the germline V gene (reference sequence). The ends were cut back, 0 bases at V and 4 bases at J, with 1 base in the middle. The CDR3 runs to 12 residues. This CDR3 reads CATSRDNQPQHF. CDR3 nucleotide sequence: TGTGCCACCAGCAGAGATAATCAGCCCCAGCATTTT.

This chain uses TRBV4-2 with TRBJ1-6; TRBD1 matches 8 bases. The CDR3 length is 16 residues. V shed 1 base and J 9 bases; nucleotides not matched to a gene: 8. CDR1 is LGHNA and CDR2 is YNFKEQ in the germline V gene. The CDR3 spells CASSQVRDRYGSPLHF. The CDR3 coding sequence is TGTGCCAGCAGCCAAGTTAGGGACAGGTACGGTTCACCCCTCCACTTT.

The CDR3 protein is CATSRDKGPGTLEQFF. The CDR3 DNA reads as TGTGCCACCAGCAGAGATAAAGGACCGGGGACCCTCGAGCAGTTCTTC. The chain carries TRBV15 and TRBJ2-1; D possibly uses TRBD1 or TRBD2 (5 bases each). Germline assignment: CDR1 LNHNV and CDR2 YYDKDF (reference sequence). V lost 0 bases and J lost 10, with 19 bases in between. The CDR3 covers 16 residues.

The chain recombines TRBV5-1 with TRBJ2-5; D tentatively reads TRBD1 or TRBD2 (5 bases each). Per the germline V gene, CDR1 is SGHRS and CDR2 is YFSETQ. CDR3 length equals 16 residues. V was clipped by 0 bases and J by 5 bases, with 17 bases between them. The CDR3 DNA sequence: TGCGCCAGCAGCTTGGAGTATGGGGGAGACGGGGAGACCCAGTACTTC. Translating gives CASSLEYGGDGETQYF.

This chain joins TRBV11-2 and TRBJ2-7; 9 positions match TRBD1. The CDR3 has 15 residues. V lost 2 bases, J lost 5 bases, and 7 bases stayed unmatched. Germline assignment: CDR1 SGHAT and CDR2 FQNNGV. The CDR3 DNA is TGTGCCAGCAGCTTAAACTACAGGGGGCTCAACGAGCAGTACTTC. Residues: CASSLNYRGLNEQYF. The complete variable domain, with remaining parts taken from reference TRBV11-2 and TRBJ2-7, reads EAGVAQSPRYKIIEKRQSVAFWCNPISGHATLYWYQQILGQGPKLLIQFQNNGVVDDSQLPKDRFSAERLKGVDSTLKIQPAKLEDSAVYLCASSLNYRGLNEQYFGPGTRLTVT.

The chain links TRBV5-6 to TRBJ1-2; 10 bases are a match to TRBD1. This CDR3 comprises 14 residues. The V gene's germline CDR1 is SGHDT and CDR2 YYEEEE. V dropped 3 bases and J dropped 5; count of bases not matched to a gene: 4. The CDR3 sequence is CASSSLDRGYGYTF. The DNA of the CDR3 is TGTGCCAGCAGCTCACTGGACAGGGGGTATGGCTACACCTTC.

J is TRBJ2-2 and V is TRBV7-6, with 12 bases identical to TRBD2. Germline loops: CDR1 SGHVS, CDR2 FNYEAQ. The CDR3 extends over 17 amino acids. V trimming: 1 base; J trimming: 4 bases; junction bases outside the gene matches: 4. CDR3 bases: TGTGCCAGCAGCTTAGTGGCTAGCGGGGGGGCCACCGGGGAGCTGTTTTTT. It is translated as CASSLVASGGATGELFF.

The chain combines TRBV27 with TRBJ1-3; D uncertain. The CDR3 is 14 amino acids. Per germline, CDR1 MNHEY and CDR2 SMNVEV (reference sequence). V lost 5 bases and J lost 0, with 8 bases in between. Here the CDR3 DNA reads TGTGCCAGCAGTCTGTCGACCTCTGGAAACACCATATATTTT. Protein sequence: CASSLSTSGNTIYF.

V gene TRBV15 combines with J gene TRBJ1-5, with unresolved D. CDR3 size: 14 residues. V gave up 5 bases and J gave up 0 bases, with 8 bases separating them. CDR1 and CDR2 from the germline V gene are LNHNV and YYDKDF (reference sequence). CDR3 bases: TGTGCCACCAGCCTCCCGACTAGCAATCAGCCCCAGCATTTT. This codes for CATSLPTSNQPQHF. Supplemented by reference TRBV15 and TRBJ1-5, the full variable domain reads DAMVIQNPRYQVTQFGKPVTLSCSQTLNHNVMYWYQQKSSQAPKLLFHYYDKDFNNEADTPDNFQSRRPNTSFCFLDIRSPGLGDTAMYLCATSLPTSNQPQHFGDGTRLSIL.

This chain connects TRBV30 to TRBJ1-5; D call uncertain. CDR1 is GTSNPN, CDR2 SVGIG, per germline (reference sequence). The CDR3 covers 15 residues. V lost 2 bases and J 3 bases, leaving 14 bases between the germline ends. CDR3 sequence (DNA): TGTGCCTGGAGTCCCGACGGGCGGAACAATCAGCCCCAGCATTTT. It encodes CAWSPDGRNNQPQHF. The full variable domain, rest sourced from reference TRBV30 and TRBJ1-5, is SQTIHQWPATLVQPVGSPLSLECTVEGTSNPNLYWYRQAAGRGLQLLFYSVGIGQISSEVPQNLSASRPQDRQFILSSKKLLLSDSGFYLCAWSPDGRNNQPQHFGDGTRLSIL.

The chain uses TRBV7-8 and TRBJ2-1; 8 bases are a match to TRBD2. Germline V gene sequence: CDR1 SGHVS, CDR2 FQNEAQ. V lost 1 base and J lost 8; bases outside the gene matches: 16. The CDR3 contains 18 residues. The CDR3: CASSLVVGGRITRDEQFF. The CDR3 DNA follows: TGTGCCAGCAGCTTAGTTGTGGGCGGGAGGATTACTAGGGATGAGCAGTTCTTC.

The genes are TRBV19 and TRBJ2-2; TRBD1 agrees at 7 bases. Germline V gene sequence: CDR1 LNHDA, CDR2 SQIVND (reference sequence). This CDR3 region has 14 residues. With 8 bases clipped from V and 4 bases from J, the junction kept 7 bases outside the gene matches. CDR3 in DNA: TGTGCCAGTCTAAGACAGGGTGGCACCGGGGAGCTGTTTTTT. Its translation is CASLRQGGTGELFF. Combining the CDR3 with reference TRBV19 and TRBJ2-2 gives the whole variable domain DGGITQSPKYLFRKEGQNVTLSCEQNLNHDAMYWYRQDPGQGLRLIYYSQIVNDFQKGDIAEGYSVSREKKESFPLTVTSAQKNPTAFYLCASLRQGGTGELFFGEGSRLTVL.

J is TRBJ1-2 and V is TRBV19; D is unclear. Germline V gene data show CDR1 as LNHDA and CDR2 as SQIVND (reference sequence). This CDR3 contains 16 residues. Trimming removed 0 bases at V and 4 bases at J, with 15 bases between. The CDR3 here is CASSIEEKGNGYGYTF. The CDR3 DNA follows: TGTGCCAGTAGTATAGAAGAAAAAGGAAATGGCTATGGCTACACCTTC.

This clone was detected only once. The V call is TRBV30, the J call TRBJ1-3, with unresolved D. CDR1 and CDR2 (germline): GTSNPN, SVGIG (reference sequence). The germline V and J ends were trimmed by 2 bases and 3 bases, with 17 bases remaining between them. The CDR3 runs to 16 residues. The CDR3 DNA reads TGTGCCTGGAGTCCCTGGGGAATCGGAGTTGGAAACACCATATATTTT. Its translation is CAWSPWGIGVGNTIYF.

V and J are TRBV7-9 and TRBJ1-1; no definite D call. CDR3 size: 13 residues. V dropped 3 bases and J dropped 0 bases, with 5 bases sitting between them. Germline V gene lookup returns CDR1 SEHNR and CDR2 FQNEAQ (reference sequence). CDR3 DNA: TGTGCCAGCAGCTTCCAAGTGAACACTGAAGCTTTCTTT. Its translation is CASSFQVNTEAFF.

The J gene is TRBJ2-7, the V gene TRBV6-5; 8 bases are shared with TRBD1. Per the germline V gene, CDR1 is MNHEY and CDR2 is SVGAGI. The CDR3 totals 12 residues. Unmatched junction bases numbered 0, after V lost 5 bases and J lost 3 bases. The CDR3 sequence: CASSGQGYEQYF. The CDR3 region has the DNA TGTGCCAGCAGTGGACAGGGCTACGAGCAGTACTTC.

J is TRBJ2-7 and V is TRBV9; D might be TRBD2 (5 bases). CDR1 and CDR2 (germline): SGDLS, YYNGEE. Trimming stripped 0 bases from V and 0 bases from J, with 13 bases between. The CDR3 totals 16 residues. The CDR3 DNA sequence: TGTGCCAGCAGCGTAGGTGCCAGCGGCCCCTCCTACGAGCAGTACTTC. Translation: CASSVGASGPSYEQYF.

The chain employs TRBV2 and TRBJ1-1; TRBD1 matches 7 bases. With 3 bases clipped from V and 0 bases from J, the junction kept 4 bases outside the gene matches. CDR3 length: 15 amino acids. Germline V CDR1 and CDR2: SNHLY, FYNNEI. In DNA form, the CDR3 reads TGTGCCAGCAGTGAGGGACAGAAGATGAACACTGAAGCTTTCTTT. Its protein is CASSEGQKMNTEAFF.

The chain couples TRBV27 to TRBJ1-3, with a tentative D call TRBD1 (5 bases). CDR1 MNHEY and CDR2 SMNVEV come from the germline V gene (reference sequence). V dropped 4 bases and J dropped 4 bases, with 20 bases sitting between them. The CDR3 is 17 residues long. The CDR3 sequence is CASSSAHPGTPGNTIYF. The CDR3 DNA reads TGTGCCAGCAGTTCCGCTCATCCCGGGACTCCCGGAAACACCATATATTTT.

In its sample, this clone was seen once. The chain joins TRBV5-8 to TRBJ2-2; maybe TRBD1 (5 bases). This CDR3 comprises 15 residues. Germline V CDR1 and CDR2: SGHTS, YDEGEE. Trimming pared 1 base from V and 4 bases from J, leaving 11 bases between. The CDR3 DNA reads TGTGCCAGCAGCTTGTATAAGGGGCTCACCGGGGAGCTGTTTTTT. This gives the protein CASSLYKGLTGELFF.

This clone was seen only a few times. The chain joins TRBV6-5 to TRBJ2-4, with D possibly TRBD1 on 6 matching bases. CDR1 and CDR2 (germline): MNHEY, SVGAGI. With 5 bases removed from V and 8 bases from J, the gap between germline ends came to 10 bases. The CDR3 runs to 12 residues. CDR3 bases: TGTGCCAGCAGTACAGGGTCCCACATTCAGTACTTC. It codes for CASSTGSHIQYF.